A single sample gave rise to the 28 T cell receptor beta chains below, sequenced in a study of T cells in Graves' hyperthyroidism and ophthalmopathy. From RNA transcripts, TCR beta CDR3 regions were amplified. First-round RT-PCR targeting the TCR CDR3 was performed with the HTBI primer set. TCRdb analysed the multiplex PCR reads with MiXCR anew, one entry per CDR3 protein. The sample has hundreds of thousands of distinct CDR3 sequences, under 15% seen once. Specimen: blood. The source of these receptors is a woman aged 18-30 years with Graves' hyperthyroidism.

The sample holds many counts of this clonotype. V is TRBV5-6 and J is TRBJ1-1; D is ambiguous. There are 14 residues in the CDR3. V was clipped by 0 bases and J by 0 bases, with 6 bases between them. Germline CDR1 and CDR2: SGHDT and YYEEEE. CDR3 in DNA: TGTGCCAGCAGCTTGGGGAACATGAACACTGAAGCTTTCTTT. This translates into CASSLGNMNTEAFF. The full variable domain, in which reference TRBV5-6 and TRBJ1-1 provide the parts outside the CDR3, is DAGVTQSPTHLIKTRGQQVTLRCSPKSGHDTVSWYQQALGQGPQFIFQYYEEEERQRGNFPDRFSGHQFPNYSSELNVNALLLGDSALYLCASSLGNMNTEAFFGQGTRLTVV.

This clonotype was detected many times. The chain is built from TRBV2 and TRBJ1-1; 9 bases fit TRBD1. The CDR3 sequence is 13 residues long. From germline, CDR1 is SNHLY and CDR2 FYNNEI. Trimming at V came to 7 bases and at J to 5 bases, leaving 5 bases not matched to a gene. CDR3 residues: CASTTGGWTEAFF. CDR3 DNA sequence: TGTGCCAGCACTACAGGGGGCTGGACTGAAGCTTTCTTT.

This clonotype has at least ten counts. V usage is TRBV6-1 and J usage is TRBJ2-3; D is undetermined. With 8 bases removed from V and 4 bases from J, the gap between germline ends came to 13 bases. This CDR3 has 13 amino acids. Germline CDR1 is MNHNS and CDR2 is SASEGT. The CDR3 DNA follows: TGTGCCAGCGGTAGAAGTACCGCAGATACGCAGTATTTT. Protein: CASGRSTADTQYF.

This clonotype was seen repeatedly, ten times or more. J is TRBJ1-2 and V is TRBV5-5, with D hard to call. Trimming stripped 1 base from V and 3 bases from J, with 1 base between. Germline V CDR1 and CDR2: SGHKS, YYEKEE (reference sequence). The CDR3 runs 11 residues. The CDR3 is CASSLHYGYTF. The CDR3 nucleotides read TGTGCCAGCAGCTTGCACTATGGCTACACCTTC.

To note about this clonotype: A much larger clone sits a single nucleotide away, making a read error possible. V usage is TRBV6-1 and J usage is TRBJ2-1, with TRBD2 matching 7 bases. The CDR3 length is 15 residues. CDR1 and CDR2 from the germline V gene are MNHNS and SASEGT. The CDR3 region is CVSILGRAEGNEQFF. DNA for the CDR3: TGTGTCAGCATCCTGGGGAGGGCCGAGGGGAATGAGCAGTTCTTC.

This clonotype came up many times. The chain is built from TRBV6-2 or TRBV6-3 and TRBJ2-7, with 7 positions matching TRBD2. The CDR3 extends over 15 amino acids. From germline, CDR1 is MNHEY and CDR2 SVGEGT. The V gene end was trimmed by 0 bases and the J gene end by 2 bases; junction bases not matched to a gene: 4. The CDR3 bases are TGTGCCAGCAGTTACTCGGCTAGCGGAACCTACGAGCAGTACTTC. Amino acid sequence: CASSYSASGTYEQYF.

The sample holds many counts of this clonotype. The CDR3, as DNA: TGCAGTGCTAGTCGAACTGACTACGAGCAGTACTTC. Its protein product is CSASRTDYEQYF. J is TRBJ2-7 and V is TRBV20-1; D remains ambiguous. CDR3 length: 12 amino acids. V lost 3 bases and J lost 3, with 9 bases in between. In germline, CDR1 is DFQATT, CDR2 SNEGSKA (reference sequence).

This chain uses TRBV4-1 with TRBJ1-6; TRBD1 is a possible D gene (5 bases). This CDR3 has 16 residues. Deletions cut 1 base from V and 6 bases from J, with 13 bases between. Germline V gene lookup returns CDR1 MGHRA and CDR2 YSYEKL. CDR3 protein: CASSQGGGVGNSPLHF. The CDR3 bases are TGCGCCAGCAGCCAAGGTGGGGGGGTGGGTAATTCACCCCTCCACTTT.

Ten or more counts support this clonotype. The chain couples TRBV7-8 to TRBJ2-1, with D unclear. Germline CDR1 SGHVS, CDR2 FQNEAQ. Trimming removed 2 bases at V and 10 bases at J, with 21 bases between. This CDR3 has 16 residues. The CDR3 DNA reads TGTGCCAGCAGCTTAACCTCCGGGCCTGAGGCCCGCGAGCAGTTCTTC. It codes for CASSLTSGPEAREQFF.

The gene calls are TRBV12-3 or TRBV12-4 and TRBJ2-1; D not certain. The CDR3 extends over 13 amino acids. V lost 3 bases and J lost 4, with 7 bases in between. CDR3 DNA: TGTGCCAGCAGTTTCAAGCTTTACAATGAGCAGTTCTTC. It yields the protein CASSFKLYNEQFF.

This clonotype was seen many times. V gene TRBV20-1 combines with J gene TRBJ2-1; D remains ambiguous. Trimming left V 6 bases short and J 5 bases short, with 14 bases between. CDR1 and CDR2 from the germline V gene are DFQATT and SNEGSKA (reference sequence). The CDR3 runs 13 residues. CDR3 region: CSAWKALNNEQFF. CDR3 nucleotides: TGCAGTGCCTGGAAGGCTCTTAACAATGAGCAGTTCTTC.

This clonotype appeared many times. CDR3 region: CASSRISGSYEQYF. The DNA of the CDR3 is TGTGCCAGCAGCCGGATTAGCGGAAGCTACGAGCAGTACTTC. This chain connects TRBV6-1 to TRBJ2-7, with D maybe TRBD2 (6 bases). Germline-derived CDR1 and CDR2 are MNHNS and SASEGT. This CDR3 is 14 amino acids long. Trimming removed 6 bases at V and 3 bases at J, with 15 bases between.

The chain recombines TRBV2 with TRBJ1-4, with D possibly matching TRBD1 (5 bases). The CDR3 totals 17 residues. V lost 4 bases to trimming and J lost 10 bases, with 25 bases between them. Looked up from germline, CDR1 is SNHLY and CDR2 is FYNNEI. Here the CDR3 DNA reads TGTGCCAGCAGTGTACAGGTGGTGGGTGCAACTGATGGAAAACTGTTTTTT. It specifies CASSVQVVGATDGKLFF.

Ten or more counts support this clonotype. V gene TRBV11-2 combines with J gene TRBJ1-6; D remains ambiguous. Trimming shortened V by 1 base and J by 13 bases, and 11 bases separated the two germline ends. The CDR3 totals 13 residues. In germline, CDR1 is SGHAT, CDR2 FQNNGV. The CDR3 DNA sequence: TGTGCCAGCAGCTTAGTACTCGGTCCGCCCCTCCACTTT. It encodes CASSLVLGPPLHF. Together with reference TRBV11-2 and TRBJ1-6, the CDR3 gives the full variable domain: EAGVAQSPRYKIIEKRQSVAFWCNPISGHATLYWYQQILGQGPKLLIQFQNNGVVDDSQLPKDRFSAERLKGVDSTLKIQPAKLEDSAVYLCASSLVLGPPLHFGNGTRLTVT.

The sample holds many counts of this clonotype. The V and J genes are TRBV20-1 and TRBJ2-7; D is undetermined. This CDR3 has 13 residues. Trimming took off 3 bases at V and 3 bases at J, with 12 bases between the two ends. Germline V gene sequence: CDR1 DFQATT, CDR2 SNEGSKA (reference sequence). The CDR3 protein is CSASIRLGYEQYF. DNA for the CDR3: TGCAGTGCTAGTATTCGATTGGGCTACGAGCAGTACTTC.

This clonotype was counted at least ten times. This chain connects TRBV29-1 to TRBJ2-1, with 8 bases identical to TRBD2. V shed 6 bases, J shed 8 bases, and the junction held 12 bases outside the gene matches. Germline V gene sequence: CDR1 SQVTM, CDR2 ANQGSEA. This CDR3 spans 14 amino acids. CDR3 protein: CSVAGTSERYEQFF. CDR3 nucleotide sequence: TGCAGCGTCGCCGGGACTAGTGAGAGGTATGAGCAGTTCTTC.

Ten or more counts support this clonotype. This chain connects TRBV9 to TRBJ2-1; TRBD2 matches 10 bases. The CDR3 covers 15 residues. The J segment lost 9 bases and the V segment lost 3 bases, leaving 9 bases of the junction unmatched. The V gene's germline CDR1 is SGDLS and CDR2 YYNGEE. In DNA form, the CDR3 reads TGTGCCAGCAGCGGACGGACTAGCGGCCCGGGTGAGCAGTTCTTC. It translates to CASSGRTSGPGEQFF.

This clonotype was detected many times. The V gene is TRBV6-1, the J gene TRBJ1-3, with D unresolved. The CDR3 extends over 13 amino acids. Germline values: CDR1 MNHNS, CDR2 SASEGT. V dropped 4 bases and J dropped 4 bases, with 8 bases sitting between them. The CDR3 sequence is CASSAIRGNTIYF. The CDR3 DNA is TGTGCCAGCAGTGCCATTAGAGGAAACACCATATATTTT.

This clonotype was found a few times. CDR3 DNA sequence: TGCAGTGCTAGTCCCCGGGGGAGAAGCAATCAGCCCCAGCATTTT. The encoded protein is CSASPRGRSNQPQHF. The chain recombines TRBV20-1 with TRBJ1-5, with a weak D call TRBD1 (5 bases). Trimming took 3 bases from V and 1 from J, leaving 13 bases between them. CDR1 and CDR2 (germline): DFQATT, SNEGSKA (reference sequence). The CDR3 is made up of 15 amino acids.

This clonotype was picked up many times. The gene calls are TRBV7-2 and TRBJ2-1; D could derive from TRBD1 or TRBD2 (6 bases each). The CDR3 runs to 15 residues. The germline gives CDR1 SGHTA, CDR2 FQGNSA. V lost 5 bases and J lost 7, with 18 bases in between. In nucleotides, the CDR3 is TGTGCCAGCAGCCGGGGGCCAGAGGGTTGGAATGAGCAGTTCTTC. This sequence encodes CASSRGPEGWNEQFF.

The table lists this clonotype with many counts. This chain joins TRBV28 and TRBJ1-1; D is possibly TRBD1 (5 bases). Trimming cost V 2 bases and J 10 bases, with 17 bases left between them. From germline, CDR1 is MDHEN and CDR2 SYDVKM. The CDR3 covers 14 residues. The CDR3 DNA follows: TGTGCCAGCAGTTTACCTGGAACAGGTATGAGAGCTTTCTTT. Protein product: CASSLPGTGMRAFF.

V usage is TRBV27 and J usage is TRBJ1-5; weak D call: TRBD1 (6 bases). Trimming shortened V by 10 bases and J by 1 base, and 11 bases separated the two germline ends. Germline V lookup: CDR1 MNHEY, CDR2 SMNVEV (reference sequence). The CDR3 has 13 amino acids. The CDR3 DNA reads as TGTGCCACAGGGGACGTCAGCAATCAGCCCCAGCATTTT. Translated: CATGDVSNQPQHF.

This clonotype appeared many times. CDR3 sequence reads: CASSLSRRRTGGYGYTF. CDR3 DNA: TGTGCCAGCAGTTTATCGCGGCGCCGGACCGGCGGCTATGGCTACACCTTC. The chain joins TRBV27 to TRBJ1-2; no definite D call. V was clipped by 0 bases and J by 4 bases, with 18 bases between them. CDR3 length: 17 amino acids. Per germline, CDR1 MNHEY and CDR2 SMNVEV (reference sequence).

This clonotype was seen repeatedly, ten times or more. The rearrangement joins TRBV15 to TRBJ2-1; possible D gene TRBD2, 6 bases. Looked up from germline, CDR1 is LNHNV and CDR2 is YYDKDF (reference sequence). Trimming left V 7 bases short and J 2 bases short, with 12 bases between. This CDR3 region has 14 residues. In DNA, the CDR3 is TGTGCCACCACCTCGGGAGAGGCCTACAATGAGCAGTTCTTC. Translating it yields CATTSGEAYNEQFF.

This clonotype was counted many times. This chain uses TRBV12-3 or TRBV12-4 with TRBJ2-7; 13 nucleotides match TRBD2. The CDR3 has 15 residues. V was pared by 6 bases and J by 4 bases, with 6 bases of the junction left unmatched. CDR3 in amino acids: CASRPTSGRWYEQYF. CDR3 sequence (DNA): TGTGCCAGCAGACCGACTAGCGGGAGGTGGTACGAGCAGTACTTC.

The genes are TRBV7-8 and TRBJ2-3; a weak D match, TRBD1 (5 bases). V lost 2 bases, J lost 5 bases, and 26 bases lay in between. CDR3 length: 19 amino acids. Germline lookup yields CDR1 SGHVS and CDR2 FQNEAQ. The CDR3: CASSLLGVLADVRGDTQYF. The CDR3 nucleotides are TGTGCCAGCAGCTTACTGGGTGTCTTGGCTGACGTTAGGGGAGATACGCAGTATTTT. Combining the CDR3 with reference TRBV7-8 and TRBJ2-3 gives the whole variable domain GAGVSQSPRYKVAKRGQDVALRCDPISGHVSLFWYQQALGQGPEFLTYFQNEAQLDKSGLPSDRFFAERPEGSVSTLKIQRTQQEDSAVYLCASSLLGVLADVRGDTQYFGPGTRLTVL.

The CDR3 DNA sequence: TGCGCCAGCAGCCGCGATCCAGCCAGCACTGAAGCTTTCTTT. Translating gives CASSRDPASTEAFF. This chain joins TRBV4-1 and TRBJ1-1, with D unclear. CDR3 length equals 14 residues. With 4 bases removed from V and 4 bases from J, the gap between germline ends came to 13 bases. Per germline, CDR1 MGHRA and CDR2 YSYEKL.

The table lists this clonotype with many counts. The V gene is TRBV7-9, the J gene TRBJ1-2; D is ambiguous. The CDR3 totals 15 residues. Trimming pared 1 base from V and 7 bases from J, leaving 16 bases between. Looked up from germline, CDR1 is SEHNR and CDR2 is FQNEAQ (reference sequence). The chain's CDR3 is CASSLVWVDETGYTF. The CDR3, as DNA: TGTGCCAGCAGCTTAGTGTGGGTTGACGAAACTGGCTACACCTTC.